This TCR beta chain was identified in a study of human T cells and chemical hapten exposure. Single cDNA molecules in the library carried unique molecular identifiers attached during preparation. Authors' methods: Samples held a median of 95,638 TCRs, range about 20,000–700,000. TCRdb itself ran the RACE reads through MiXCR, one entry per CDR3 protein. TCRdb assigned the V and J calls; the authors' analysis was not used. The sample records 370,000 or so distinct CDR3 sequences, around 4.8% being singletons. Germline CDR1 reads ENHRY; CDR2 reads SYGVKD. V was clipped by 0 bases and J by 5 bases; unmatched bases: 5. The CDR3 covers 16 residues. This clonotype was found a few times. Time point here: patch test 1, 2 weeks after DPC sensitization. Treatment indicated: therapeutic diphenylcyclopropenone sensitization with weekly scalp DPC.

The sequencing used whole blood, collected in connection with sensitization to the hapten diphenylcyclopropenone (DPC). The sequence derives from a woman aged 50 to 65 with alopecia areata. Some clones in this sample may be carry-over from other donors' samples. The gene calls are TRBV10-3 and TRBJ2-7; TRBD2 matches 12 bases. CDR3 in DNA: TGTGCCATCAGTGAGTCTGGAACTAGCGGGAGGCACGAGCAGTACTTC. As protein: CAISESGTSGRHEQYF.